The subject of this entry is one T cell receptor beta chain. Its antigen is currently unknown. This entry belongs to a study of T cells after yellow fever vaccination. Study information: Preparation of the low-cell-number fractions used SMART-Seq v4 Ultra Low Input.

One entry per CDR3 protein results from TCRdb running MiXCR on the 5' RACE reads. Here the sample spans around 340,000 distinct CDR3 sequences, around 13% being singletons. V was clipped by 1 base and J by 0 bases, with 9 bases between them. The CDR3 covers 16 residues. CDR1 and CDR2 (germline): LGHNA, YSLEER. Points from the study as a whole: Abundant clonotypes from the bulk population could have been carried over as contaminants into FACS-sorted repertoires. A weaker but faster secondary response was observed, peaking on day 5 versus 15.

V usage is TRBV4-3 and J usage is TRBJ2-2; no clear D. The sample in question was CD4+ T cells sorted from PBMCs, obtained 15 days after the yellow fever booster vaccination. This clonotype was sampled from a man aged 18 to 30 who received the YFV17D yellow fever vaccine. The CDR3 sequence: CASSQGQWTNTGELFF. The CDR3 DNA sequence: TGCGCCAGCAGCCAAGGGCAGTGGACGAACACCGGGGAGCTGTTTTTT.